This T cell receptor (beta chain) comes out of a study of cytomegalovirus exposure and HLA in healthy donors (dated by TCRdb to 2017 to 2019). Background on the whole study: In an earlier analysis of roughly 500 of the donors, approximately 260 Gb of sequence data and roughly 100 million unique TCR beta sequences from 150 million to 200 million T cells were reported. An early release that covered about 600 HLA-typed donors contained around 300 gigabases of sequencing data and roughly 84 million unique TCR sequences. The genetic ancestry cluster associated with self-reported Caucasian donors included over 80% of the roughly 360 genotyped donors. The study aimed to test whether cataloging public T cell receptors could reveal signatures of past pathogen exposure. Using immunosequencing, the study profiled T cell repertoires from fewer than 850 subjects and related those repertoires to cytomegalovirus serostatus. Along with the roughly 610-subject first cohort, a separate validation cohort of around 110 different subjects was used. To predict cytomegalovirus infection status, the study brought together high-throughput TCR immunosequencing, statistical association of individual TCRs with disease status, and machine learning. A later analysis re-analyzed previously published TCR beta repertoires from approximately 670 donors and added high-resolution HLA genotyping to study TCR occurrence patterns. The later analysis used no new phenotypic data to find candidate immune exposures, relying instead on TCR beta sequences and their occurrence across donors. In an earlier analysis of 500 to 650 of the donors, high-throughput TCR beta sequencing was used to judge whether each TCR beta V gene segment behaved as functional or pseudogenic. Donor age, sex, ethnicity and CMV serostatus were collected together with the repertoire data. In a later genetic analysis, genome-wide SNP genotypes for about three fifths of the roughly 670 donors were used, and that subset was treated as a discovery cohort. Every discovery cohort repertoire had been produced on one sequencing platform. Class I and class II HLA loci were covered by the typing at four-digit resolution. Typing coverage varied by locus: roughly 629-640 donors for A, B, C, DRB1 and DQB1; roughly 520 for DQA1; more than 600 for DPA1; roughly 450 for DPB1. Roughly 5 DR-DQ haplotypes were handled as single units for association and clustering, since linkage in the cohort was strong. Among about 400 genotyped donors of the cohort, an average of roughly 230,000 unique TCR beta nucleotide sequences was sequenced per donor, of which about 18% were non-productive. What the research found in general, with its limitations: Only TCR beta chains were sequenced in this cohort, and the absence of alpha or paired-chain data limited detectable features. A later analysis found that most CMV-associated TCR beta chains appeared HLA-restricted, with HLA associations seemingly driven largely by CMV exposure. In a later analysis, around 17,000 TCR beta sequences were associated with specific HLA alleles at a false discovery rate of 0.05. In both the original and validation cohorts, the classifier was reported to diagnose cytomegalovirus status with high specificity and sensitivity. A later analysis reported that several top co-occurrence clusters appeared linked to parvovirus B19, influenza, CMV and Epstein-Barr virus. Because counts were too low, about 18 rarely observed V segments, including chromosome 9 orphons, were excluded from the earlier analysis of fewer than 650 of the donors. Linkage disequilibrium might explain the correlated functional status among segregating V segments, but an unknown experimental factor could not be excluded. The only immune exposure information available for the cohort was CMV serostatus. In a later analysis, HLA-associated TCR beta chains were found to be more clonally expanded and to have lower generation probabilities than equally common non-associated chains. Strong co-occurrence of HLA alleles, especially DR and DQ, made assigning TCR associations to individual alleles difficult. Roughly uniform sequencing depth across donors was assumed in presence/absence analyses, although this assumption may not hold. According to a later analysis, TCR association rates differed among HLA loci, with DRB1 alleles showing the most associated TCRs and HLA-C alleles showing the fewest. A further reported finding was that TCR beta sequences accurately predicted the HLA-A and HLA-B alleles for most subjects in the first cohort. Most TCR sequences were seen in very few donors, while some public TCRs were found in many individuals. Because HLA typing was missing for some donors at each locus, association tests included only the typed subset. In vitro tests confirmed that a few of the cytomegalovirus-associated TCR beta chains recognize cytomegalovirus antigens. The study gave a list of about 150 TCR beta chains associated with cytomegalovirus. In an earlier analysis of several hundred of the donors, most TCR beta V segments were observed in productive rearrangements about 90% or about 30% of the time, broadly matching IMGT annotations. In a later genetic analysis, fewer N-insertions in productive TCRs were reported among donors in an Asian-associated ancestry cluster than the roughly 640-donor mean. A cluster of highly shared sequence variants was judged likely to be a technical artifact of the sequencing pipeline. It was suggested by the authors that the approach could potentially be generalized to other disease states and immunological phenotypes. V-gene and J-gene trimming of TCR beta chains was associated with a missense DCLRE1C variant in a later genetic analysis, and the association was replicated in an independent cohort. Some IMGT-functional V segments, including TRBV6-2 and TRBV6-3, could not be told apart with the 87-base-pair reads, so those segments were excluded.

CDR1 and CDR2, per the germline V gene, are SGDLS and YYNGEE. The CDR3 runs 13 amino acids, cysteine and phenylalanine included. The read is trimmed to its CDR3 DNA, 39 bases read in frame from base 1. V and J lose 5 bases and 5 bases, and a span of 14 bases separates them. A note on this clone: Its target antigen remains unknown. No qualities accompany the bases; no much larger clone lies one base away.

Receptor amplification or capture employed the immunoSEQ multiplex PCR assay. For the multiplex PCR, a mixture combining 60 forward primers for TCR Vbeta segments and 13 reverse primers for TCR Jbeta segments was used. A multiplex PCR assay on genomic DNA amplified the CDR3 region of rearranged TCR beta genes. Amplified TCR beta libraries were sequenced as 87-base-pair reads on the Illumina HiSeq System. As for the authors' bioinformatics: A later analysis tallied roughly 78 million unique TCR beta chains across the 666 repertoires, and roughly 11 million of those chains were shared by two or more donors. Raw reads were error-corrected and collapsed into unique sequences with a nearest-neighbor algorithm that merged closely related sequences to remove PCR and sequencing errors. V, D and J gene segments were assigned by aligning CDR3 sequences to IMGT reference sequences. For a sequence to be retained, a match of at least six nucleotides to both a V gene segment and a J gene segment was required. Rearrangements were called productive when the CDR3 lacked stop codons and stayed in frame with V and J; all others were non-productive. Following IMGT convention, CDR3 was defined as the stretch from the second conserved V-encoded cysteine to the conserved J-encoded phenylalanine. The earlier analysis of some 550 of the donors excluded any sequence lacking an unambiguous match to a single V gene segment. An earlier analysis of roughly 590 of the donors called V segments functional above 56.7% productive rearrangements and segregating when the between-donor standard deviation exceeded 5%. A statistical classification framework was developed to diagnose cytomegalovirus status using the catalog of TCR beta chain sequences. In a later analysis, TCR nucleotide sequences were compared against IMGT/GENE-DB human TR gene sequences so that V and J genes could be assigned. Using the TCRdist pipeline, a later analysis assigned CDR3 sequences along with most-parsimonious VDJ recombination scenarios. A later analysis defined each TCR beta chain by its CDR3 amino acid sequence plus V-gene family, and excluded reads lacking a unique V-gene family. In a later analysis, 450 to 600 highly shared, low-generation-probability nucleotide sequences were removed to address suspected cross-contamination and a sequencing artifact. For each public chain, a later analysis derived a clonal expansion index from normalized ranks of inferred template counts within each repertoire. In a later analysis, generation probabilities were computed using a VDJ recombination model fitted to out-of-frame rearrangements, and the results were checked against IGoR. Hypergeometric tests were used in a later analysis to score TCR-TCR, TCR-HLA and TCR-CMV co-occurrence, with a repertoire-size bias correction applied to the TCR pairs. A later analysis estimated false discovery rates by permuting HLA or CMV assignments 20 times. In a later analysis, co-occurring TCRs were grouped with DBSCAN, and TCRdist sequence similarity was added when clustering was performed within HLA-allele-positive subsets. Repertoires with fewer than 30,000 or more than 120,000 public chains, plus five repertoires with anomalous nucleotide sharing, were excluded from co-occurrence clustering. TCRdb carries this immuneACCESS record with in-frame sequences only. Its versions omit some clonotypes, under half of them owing to an unresolved V gene in the studies checked, with the rest unexplained. Clonal size and the V and J genes are those of that table, whereas D and trimming came from the DNA. This sample has 97,000 or so clones in its table, and 83% of those were observed once. Clones ranked in the top ten supply just over 2.5% of the sample.

The cohort was made up of approximately 670 healthy bone marrow donors. At the time of sampling, all cohort members were nominally healthy, though unrecorded immune exposures were likely present. The donor was CMV seronegative and was included in the group of several hundred seronegative cohort members. A peripheral blood sample was provided by each donor, and peripheral blood mononuclear cells were used for TCR beta sequencing. Genomic DNA was extracted from the blood cell samples with the Qiagen DNeasy Blood Extraction Kit. This sequence was found in a man in his forties in good health and CMV-seronegative. Sequenced input: PBMCs. The V and J genes are TRBV9 and TRBJ2-7; the D gene lacks a confident call. The sequence in DNA is TGTGCCAGCAGTCGTAGTCCTCAAGACGAGCAGTACTTC. The encoded protein is CASSRSPQDEQYF.